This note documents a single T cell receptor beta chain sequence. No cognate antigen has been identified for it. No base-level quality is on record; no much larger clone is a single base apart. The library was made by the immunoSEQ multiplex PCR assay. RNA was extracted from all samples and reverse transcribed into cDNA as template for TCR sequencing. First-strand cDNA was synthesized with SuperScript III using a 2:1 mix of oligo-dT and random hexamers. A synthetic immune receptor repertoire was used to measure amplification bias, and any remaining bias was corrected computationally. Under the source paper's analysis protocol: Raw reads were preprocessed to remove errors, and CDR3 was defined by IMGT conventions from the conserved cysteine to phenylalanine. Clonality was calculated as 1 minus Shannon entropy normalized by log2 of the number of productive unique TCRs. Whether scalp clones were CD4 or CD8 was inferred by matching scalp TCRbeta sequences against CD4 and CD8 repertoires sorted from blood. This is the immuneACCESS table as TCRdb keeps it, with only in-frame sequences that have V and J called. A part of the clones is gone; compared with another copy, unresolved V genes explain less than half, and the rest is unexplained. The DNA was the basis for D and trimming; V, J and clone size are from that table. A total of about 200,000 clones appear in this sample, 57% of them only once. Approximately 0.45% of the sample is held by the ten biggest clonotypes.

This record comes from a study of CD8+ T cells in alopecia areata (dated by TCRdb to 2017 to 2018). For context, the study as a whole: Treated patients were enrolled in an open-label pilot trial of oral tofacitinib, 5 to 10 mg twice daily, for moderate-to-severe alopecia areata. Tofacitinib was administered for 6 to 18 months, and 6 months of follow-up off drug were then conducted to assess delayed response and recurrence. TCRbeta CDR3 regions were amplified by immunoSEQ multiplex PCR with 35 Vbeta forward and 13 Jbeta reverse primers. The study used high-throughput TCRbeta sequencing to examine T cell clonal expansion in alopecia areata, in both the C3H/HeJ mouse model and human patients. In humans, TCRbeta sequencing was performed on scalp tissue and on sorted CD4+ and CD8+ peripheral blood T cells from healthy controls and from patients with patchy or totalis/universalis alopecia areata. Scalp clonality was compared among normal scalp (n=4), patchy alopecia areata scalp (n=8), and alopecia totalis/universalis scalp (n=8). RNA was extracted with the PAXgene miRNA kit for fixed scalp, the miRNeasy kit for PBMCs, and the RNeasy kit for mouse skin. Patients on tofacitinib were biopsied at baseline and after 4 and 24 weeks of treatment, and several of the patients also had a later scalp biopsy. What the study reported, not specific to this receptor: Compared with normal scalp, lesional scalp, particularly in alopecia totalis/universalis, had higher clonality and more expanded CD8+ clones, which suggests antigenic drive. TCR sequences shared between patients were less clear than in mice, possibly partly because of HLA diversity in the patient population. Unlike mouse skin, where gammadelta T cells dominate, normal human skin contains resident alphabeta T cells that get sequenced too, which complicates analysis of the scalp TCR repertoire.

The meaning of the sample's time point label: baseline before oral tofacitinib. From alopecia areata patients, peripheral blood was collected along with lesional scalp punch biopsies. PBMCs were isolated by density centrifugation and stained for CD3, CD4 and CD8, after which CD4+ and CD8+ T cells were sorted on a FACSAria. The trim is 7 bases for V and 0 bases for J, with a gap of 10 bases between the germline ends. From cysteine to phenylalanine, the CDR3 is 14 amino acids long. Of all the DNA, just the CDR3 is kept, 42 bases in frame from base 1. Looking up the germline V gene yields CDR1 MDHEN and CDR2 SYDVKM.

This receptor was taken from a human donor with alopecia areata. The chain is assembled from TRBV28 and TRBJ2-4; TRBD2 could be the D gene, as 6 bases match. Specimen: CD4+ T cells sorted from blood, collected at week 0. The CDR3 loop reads CASNAGLAKNIQYF. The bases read TGTGCCAGCAATGCGGGGCTAGCCAAAAACATTCAGTACTTC.